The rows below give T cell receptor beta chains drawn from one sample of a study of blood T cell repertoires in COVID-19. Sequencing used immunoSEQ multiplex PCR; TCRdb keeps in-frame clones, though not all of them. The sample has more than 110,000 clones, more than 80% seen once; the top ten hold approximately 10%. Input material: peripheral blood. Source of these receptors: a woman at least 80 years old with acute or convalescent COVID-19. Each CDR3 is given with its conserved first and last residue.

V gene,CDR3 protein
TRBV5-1,CASSLTSVSYEQYF
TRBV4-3,CASSQQQGGDEQFF
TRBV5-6,CASSLRQGTGNTIYF
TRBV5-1,CASSTTAGATDTQYF
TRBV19,CASNTRDRDSPLHF
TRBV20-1,CSASEGGGYGYTF
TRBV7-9,CASSPPAGENTEAFF
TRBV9,CASSVGTGGTDTQYF
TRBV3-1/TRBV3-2,CASSQGGVNSPLHF
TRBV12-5,CASAYRGTDDTQYF